This TCR beta chain was obtained from a study of blood T cell repertoires in COVID-19. Overall study context: The samples span acute and convalescent COVID-19 from the United States, Italy and Spain. The analysed material was cDNA or gDNA that came from T cells, B-cell-depleted T cells, or PBMCs.

The ends were cut back, 2 bases at V and 1 base at J, with 8 bases in the middle. CDR1 and CDR2 from the germline V gene are LGHDT and YNNKEL (reference sequence). This CDR3 is 15 amino acids long. Authors' data handling: Nucleated cell counts were estimated from reference gene primer amplification. The method was immunoSEQ multiplex PCR; TCRdb's version includes in-frame clones alone and lacks a portion of them. V, J and clone size reflect that table, while D and trimming were determined from the DNA. Of 250,000 to 300,000 clones in the sample, 84% were seen once. This clone was seen a single time. The source of this sequence is a man in his 60s with acute or convalescent COVID-19. J is TRBJ2-2 and V is TRBV3-1 (or the pseudogene TRBV3-2); the D is unclear. The sample comprised peripheral blood. Here the CDR3 DNA reads TGTGCCAGCAGCCAAAACGGCGGGAACACCGGGGAGCTGTTTTTT. Translated: CASSQNGGNTGELFF.